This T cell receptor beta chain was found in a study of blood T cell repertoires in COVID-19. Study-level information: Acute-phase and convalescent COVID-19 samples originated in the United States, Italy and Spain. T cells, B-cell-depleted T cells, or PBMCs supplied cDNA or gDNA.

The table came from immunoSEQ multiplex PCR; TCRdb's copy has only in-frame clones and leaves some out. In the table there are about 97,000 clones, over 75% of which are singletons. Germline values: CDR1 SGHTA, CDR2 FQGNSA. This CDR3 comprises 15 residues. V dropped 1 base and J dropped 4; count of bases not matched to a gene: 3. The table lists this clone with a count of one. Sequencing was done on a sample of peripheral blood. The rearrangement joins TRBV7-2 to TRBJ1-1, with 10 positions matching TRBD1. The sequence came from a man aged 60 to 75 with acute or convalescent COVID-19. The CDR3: CASSLGRTGGTEAFF. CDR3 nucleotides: TGTGCCAGCAGCTTAGGAAGGACAGGGGGCACTGAAGCTTTCTTT.